This entry concerns a single TCR beta chain. This sample is part of a study of cytomegalovirus exposure and HLA in healthy donors. The primer mix had 60 Vbeta and 13 Jbeta primers. Some clones are missing from TCRdb's copy, which holds only in-frame ones; the method was immunoSEQ multiplex PCR. Here the sample spans approximately 110,000 clones, roughly 77% being singletons. These donors, healthy bone marrow donors, were studied. The ends lost 4 bases at V and 3 bases at J; junction bases unmatched: 11. Germline V CDR1 and CDR2: SGHNT, YYREEE (reference sequence). The CDR3 spans 16 residues. V usage is TRBV5-4 and J usage is TRBJ2-5, with 8 nucleotides matching TRBD2. This receptor was taken from a woman under 40 in good health and CMV-seronegative. Material: PBMCs. CDR3 residues: CASSPTGGVGKETQYF. The CDR3 coding sequence is TGTGCCAGCAGCCCGACGGGGGGGGTTGGGAAAGAGACCCAGTACTTC.